Listed below are T cell receptor beta chains from one sample, sequenced in a study of cytomegalovirus exposure and HLA in healthy donors. The table came from immunoSEQ multiplex PCR; TCRdb's copy has only in-frame clones and leaves some out. The sample shows 40,000 to 55,000 clones, approximately 78% of them seen only once. The specimen was PBMCs. The receptors were sampled from a woman aged 30 to 39 in good health and CMV-seronegative. The CDR3 runs from the conserved cysteine through the conserved F or W. Fields, in order: V gene, D gene, clone size, J gene, CDR3 length, CDR3 DNA, CDR3 protein. The D gene is left open where the match is weak. Not all rows give a size; the values are once, few, many and, for expanded clones, a class.

TRBV28	.	.	TRBJ1-4	14	TGTGCCAGCAGTTTACCCCACCGGGGTGAAAAACTGTTTTTT	CASSLPHRGEKLFF
TRBV29-1	.	few	TRBJ1-1	11	TGCAGCGTTGTGGCCAACACTGAAGCTTTCTTT	CSVVANTEAFF
TRBV5-1	TRBD2	.	TRBJ2-3	16	TGCGCCAGCAGCTCAGGGACTAGCGGGGGCGCAGATACGCAGTATTTT	CASSSGTSGGADTQYF
TRBV6-5	.	.	TRBJ1-2	14	TGTGCCAGCAGTCCTCCAGGGCCCCACTATGGCTACACCTTC	CASSPPGPHYGYTF
TRBV5-4	TRBD2	.	TRBJ2-5	16	TGTGCCAGCAGCTTGGTTGGCGGGGGGGCGGGAAAGACCCAGTACTTC	CASSLVGGGAGKTQYF
TRBV30	TRBD2	once	TRBJ2-4	18	TGTGCCTGGAGTATGTATAGCGGGGATCTCCTAGCCAAAAACATTCAGTACTTC	CAWSMYSGDLLAKNIQYF
TRBV6-1	.	.	TRBJ2-3	14	TGTGCCAGCAGTGATCGGGTTAGCACAGATACGCAGTATTTT	CASSDRVSTDTQYF
TRBV29-1	.	.	TRBJ1-1	11	TGCAGCGTTGAAAGAGGCTCTGAAGCTTTCTTT	CSVERGSEAFF
TRBV4-1	.	.	TRBJ2-7	15	TGCGCCAGCAGCCAAGGTGGAGGGGTTAGCTACGAGCAGTACTTC	CASSQGGGVSYEQYF
TRBV10-2	.	few	TRBJ2-7	12	TGCGCCAGCAGCCCTAGCGCCCACGAGCAGTACTTC	CASSPSAHEQYF
TRBV11-2	.	.	TRBJ2-1	15	TGTGCCAGCAGCTCGGTGATCAAGCGGTGGAATGAGCAGTTCTTC	CASSSVIKRWNEQFF
TRBV10-3	.	.	TRBJ1-2	15	TGTGCCATCAGTACTTCACAGGTACCGAACTATGGCTACACCTTC	CAISTSQVPNYGYTF
TRBV28	TRBD1	.	TRBJ2-7	14	TGTGCCAGCAGCCTCCCGGGACAGGGACGCGAGCAGTACTTC	CASSLPGQGREQYF
TRBV27	TRBD1	.	TRBJ1-5	21	TGTGCCAGCAGTCCTAAGGCCGGGACAGGGCTTCGCGGGGATAGCAATCAGCCCCAGCATTTT	CASSPKAGTGLRGDSNQPQHF
TRBV7-2	TRBD1	few	TRBJ1-3	15	TGTGCCAGCAGCACGCGGGACAGCAGTGGAAACACCATATATTTT	CASSTRDSSGNTIYF
TRBV30	.	.	TRBJ1-4	13	TGTGCCTGGAGTGTAAGCAGGGGCGAAAAACTGTTTTTT	CAWSVSRGEKLFF
TRBV7-3	.	many	TRBJ2-3	14	TGTGCCAGCAGCCTAATGGGGGCGCCAGATACGCAGTATTTT	CASSLMGAPDTQYF
TRBV30	TRBD2	.	TRBJ2-7	15	TGTGCCTGGAGGCGAGGGGGGACTAGCTCTTACGAGCAGTACTTC	CAWRRGGTSSYEQYF
TRBV30	.	few	TRBJ2-3	12	TGTGCCTGGAGTACGGGTCCCGATACGCAGTATTTT	CAWSTGPDTQYF
TRBV29-1	.	.	TRBJ1-2	12	TGCAGCGCCGAGGACAGCCTCTATGGCTACACCTTC	CSAEDSLYGYTF
TRBV7-2	.	few	TRBJ1-5	13	TGTGCCAGCAGCTTAACCGGGGTCCAGCCCCAGCATTTT	CASSLTGVQPQHF
TRBV2	.	.	TRBJ2-3	19	TGTGCCAGCAGTGAAGCGGCGGCTGCCGTCGACAGGATAACAGATACGCAGTATTTT	CASSEAAAAVDRITDTQYF
TRBV6-6	.	.	TRBJ2-7	12	TGTGCCAGCTCATCTAGCTCCTACGAGCAGTACTTC	CASSSSSYEQYF
TRBV30	.	.	TRBJ1-4	14	TGTGCCTGGAGACCCCCGGGATCCCCTAGGGAACTGTTTTTT	CAWRPPGSPRELFF
TRBV29-1	TRBD1	.	TRBJ1-2	13	TGCAGCGTTGGGGCAGGGGGTAACTATGGCTACACCTTC	CSVGAGGNYGYTF
TRBV6-5	.	few	TRBJ2-3	12	TGTGCCAGCAGTTCCGAGGGAATGACGCAGTATTTT	CASSSEGMTQYF
TRBV28	.	few	TRBJ1-2	16	TGTGCCAGCAGTGATAGACAGGATGGTTCAGCGAGTGGCTACACCTTC	CASSDRQDGSASGYTF
TRBV14	.	.	TRBJ2-7	14	TGTGCCAGCAGCCGTGACAGGCAAAGGGGCGAGCAGTACTTC	CASSRDRQRGEQYF
TRBV25-1	TRBD2	.	TRBJ2-7	15	TGTGCCAGCAGTGACCAGCGGGGGATCTCTACCGAGCAGTACTTC	CASSDQRGISTEQYF
TRBV4-1	TRBD1	.	TRBJ2-7	17	TGCGCCAGCAGCCAAGACCTTGGGGACAGGGGGTACCACGAGCAGTACTTC	CASSQDLGDRGYHEQYF
TRBV5-6	.	.	TRBJ1-6	14	TGTGCCAGCAGAAACTTGGACAGAGATTCACCCCTCCACTTT	CASRNLDRDSPLHF
TRBV9	TRBD1	few	TRBJ2-2	16	TGTGCCAGCCGCCCCGGACAGGGGGGGGTCACCGGGGAGCTGTTTTTT	CASRPGQGGVTGELFF
TRBV9	TRBD1	.	TRBJ1-3	15	TGTGCCAGCAGCGTGACAGGGAACTCTGGAAACACCATATATTTT	CASSVTGNSGNTIYF
TRBV29-1	.	.	TRBJ1-5	17	TGCAGCGTTGGGCGGAAACCGGCCCATCTTAGCAATCAGCCCCAGCATTTT	CSVGRKPAHLSNQPQHF
TRBV19	TRBD1	.	TRBJ1-5	14	TGTGCCACACAATCAAACAGGGGGGATCAGCCCCAGCATTTT	CATQSNRGDQPQHF
TRBV25-1	.	once	TRBJ1-6	15	TGTGCCAGCAGTGAGCGGGAGGAGTATTGGGAACCCCTCCACTTT	CASSEREEYWEPLHF
TRBV4-2	TRBD1	.	TRBJ1-1	12	TGTGCCAGCAGCCAAGTCCGGACAGGGGCTTTCTTT	CASSQVRTGAFF